These T cell receptor beta chains were read from a single sample in a study of beta chain features in type 1 diabetes. Profiled with immunoSEQ multiplex PCR; TCRdb holds only in-frame clones, not every one. Of 500,000 to 850,000 clones detected, 11% to 15% appear once; the ten largest clones hold 0.03% to 0.04%. The sample was naive CD4+ T cells from blood. The source of these receptors is a man younger than 35 with type 1 diabetes. Each CDR3 is given with its conserved first and last residue. The D gene is left open where the match is weak. Clone size, where shown, is once, few, many, or a class for clones that have expanded.

NA,16,TRBJ1-6,NA,TRBV27,CASRSKGNSYNSPLHF,TGTGCCAGCAGATCCAAAGGGAACTCCTATAATTCACCCCTCCACTTT
NA,14,TRBJ2-7,few,TRBV7-9,CASSFGGGSYEQYF,TGTGCCAGCAGCTTTGGGGGAGGTAGCTACGAGCAGTACTTC
NA,14,TRBJ2-5,few,TRBV7-2,CASSSWTAQETQYF,TGTGCCAGCAGCTCATGGACGGCCCAAGAGACCCAGTACTTC
NA,15,TRBJ2-1,few,TRBV30,CAWRSTGFHYNEQFF,TGTGCCTGGAGATCTACAGGGTTCCACTACAATGAGCAGTTCTTC
TRBD2,15,TRBJ2-1,NA,TRBV9,CASSATTSGYNEQFF,TGTGCCAGCAGTGCAACGACTAGCGGGTACAATGAGCAGTTCTTC
NA,13,TRBJ2-5,NA,TRBV11-1,CASSTRDQPTQYF,TGTGCCAGCAGCACCCGGGACCAGCCAACCCAGTACTTC
TRBD1,13,TRBJ2-7,NA,TRBV14,CASSTGVDYEQYF,TGTGCCAGCTCCACAGGGGTTGACTACGAGCAGTACTTC
TRBD1,18,TRBJ1-6,NA,TRBV5-1,CASSEGQLKSSYNSPLHF,TGCGCCAGCAGCGAGGGACAGCTGAAGAGCTCCTATAATTCACCCCTCCACTTT
TRBD1,16,TRBJ1-6,NA,TRBV5-6,CASSLDRGRFNSPLHF,TGTGCCAGCAGCTTGGACAGGGGGCGATTTAATTCACCCCTCCACTTT
TRBD2,13,TRBJ2-1,NA,TRBV7-2,CASSSRLANEQFF,TGTGCCAGCAGCTCCCGACTAGCGAATGAGCAGTTCTTC
TRBD2,14,TRBJ2-1,few,TRBV29-1,CSVESWAGDDEQFF,TGCAGCGTTGAAAGTTGGGCGGGAGATGATGAGCAGTTCTTC
TRBD2,16,TRBJ2-1,many,TRBV2,CASRKATSGSNNEQFF,TGTGCCAGCAGAAAAGCTACTAGCGGGAGTAACAATGAGCAGTTCTTC
TRBD1,13,TRBJ2-1,NA,TRBV7-2,CASSLGQDNEQFF,TGTGCCAGCAGCTTGGGACAGGACAATGAGCAGTTCTTC
NA,13,TRBJ1-1,NA,TRBV5-1,CASSFSGNTEAFF,TGCGCCAGCAGCTTTAGTGGTAACACTGAAGCTTTCTTT
NA,15,TRBJ1-2,NA,TRBV9,CASSVEGRGGYGYTF,TGTGCCAGCAGCGTAGAAGGCAGGGGCGGGTATGGCTACACCTTC
TRBD1,14,TRBJ1-6,once,TRBV4-1,CASSQETGDSPLHF,TGCGCCAGCAGCCAAGAAACAGGGGATTCACCCCTCCACTTT
TRBD2,15,TRBJ2-2,NA,TRBV27,CASSTSGRDTGELFF,TGTGCCAGCAGTACCAGCGGGAGGGACACCGGGGAGCTGTTTTTT
TRBD1,18,TRBJ2-4,NA,TRBV4-3,CASSQEPDRGPTKNIQYF,TGCGCCAGCAGCCAAGAACCGGACAGGGGGCCGACCAAAAACATTCAGTACTTC
NA,11,TRBJ2-7,few,TRBV2,CASSPTYEQYF,TGTGCCAGCAGTCCCACCTACGAGCAGTACTTC
TRBD1,15,TRBJ2-5,NA,TRBV7-2,CASSLNQGARETQYF,TGTGCCAGCAGCTTAAATCAGGGGGCGCGGGAGACCCAGTACTTC
NA,14,TRBJ2-1,NA,TRBV11-2,CASSLTISYNEQFF,TGTGCCAGCAGCTTAACGATCTCCTACAATGAGCAGTTCTTC
NA,15,TRBJ1-3,NA,TRBV5-1,CASSLDRNSGNTIYF,TGCGCCAGCAGCTTGGACCGCAACTCTGGAAACACCATATATTTT
NA,12,TRBJ1-2,few,TRBV30,CAWIGGLNGYTF,TGTGCCTGGATTGGGGGGCTGAATGGCTACACCTTC
NA,14,TRBJ1-2,once,TRBV9,CASTPTGFSDGYTF,TGTGCCAGCACCCCTACAGGGTTTTCAGATGGCTACACCTTC
TRBD1,14,TRBJ1-3,few,TRBV28,CASSLDRVGNTIYF,TGTGCCAGCAGCTTAGACAGGGTTGGAAACACCATATATTTT
NA,15,TRBJ1-2,few,TRBV6-5,CASSYSDSYGYGYTF,TGTGCCAGCAGTTACTCCGACAGCTATGGCTATGGCTACACCTTC
NA,14,TRBJ2-7,few,TRBV6-5,CASTPGTVTYEQYF,TGTGCCAGCACACCCGGGACCGTTACCTACGAGCAGTACTTC
NA,16,TRBJ1-3,NA,TRBV7-8,CASSYLGGVDGNTIYF,TGTGCCAGCAGCTACTTAGGGGGGGTAGATGGAAACACCATATATTTT
NA,13,TRBJ1-1,NA,TRBV30,CAWSVSANTEAFF,TGTGCCTGGAGTGTATCGGCGAACACTGAAGCTTTCTTT
NA,12,TRBJ2-2,few,TRBV7-6,CASRSATGELFF,TGTGCCAGCAGGTCTGCAACCGGGGAGCTGTTTTTT
NA,11,TRBJ2-7,NA,TRBV29-1,CSVGAEYEQYF,TGCAGCGTTGGGGCGGAGTACGAGCAGTACTTC
NA,15,TRBJ2-1,few,TRBV29-1,CSVEDPTGRYNEQFF,TGCAGCGTTGAAGATCCGACAGGGAGGTACAATGAGCAGTTCTTC
NA,14,TRBJ2-5,few,TRBV28,CAAYAGQGGETQYF,TGTGCCGCTTATGCGGGGCAGGGTGGAGAGACCCAGTACTTC
NA,15,TRBJ1-3,few,TRBV4-3,CASSQETGSGNTIYF,TGCGCCAGCAGCCAAGAGACAGGATCTGGAAACACCATATATTTT
TRBD1,14,TRBJ2-3,few,TRBV13,CASSLGQGAYTQYF,TGTGCCAGCAGCTTAGGACAGGGGGCCTATACGCAGTATTTT
NA,12,TRBJ2-1,few,TRBV5-1,CASSPGAGEQFF,TGCGCCAGCAGCCCAGGGGCTGGTGAGCAGTTCTTC
NA,14,TRBJ2-1,NA,TRBV27,CASSLGVYKNEQFF,TGTGCCAGCAGTTTAGGGGTGTACAAGAATGAGCAGTTCTTC
NA,15,TRBJ2-3,few,TRBV5-6,CASSRSESLTDTQYF,TGTGCCAGCAGTCGTTCGGAAAGTCTGACAGATACGCAGTATTTT
NA,13,TRBJ1-1,few,TRBV11-2,CASSLEAGTEAFF,TGTGCCAGCAGCTTAGAGGCTGGGACTGAAGCTTTCTTT
NA,14,TRBJ2-3,few,TRBV7-2,CASSFLTAADTQYF,TGTGCCAGCAGCTTTCTGACTGCAGCAGATACGCAGTATTTT
NA,14,TRBJ1-5,NA,TRBV2,CASSVGRSNQPQHF,TGTGCCAGCAGTGTGGGGAGGAGCAATCAGCCCCAGCATTTT
NA,12,TRBJ1-2,few,TRBV28,CASSFLLLGYTF,TGTGCCAGCAGTTTTTTGCTCTTAGGCTACACCTTC
NA,14,TRBJ1-4,NA,TRBV30,CAWSGAGTNEKLFF,TGTGCCTGGAGTGGGGCAGGCACTAATGAAAAACTGTTTTTT
NA,13,TRBJ2-1,NA,TRBV6-1,CAGQGSSYNEQFF,TGTGCCGGCCAGGGGAGCTCCTACAATGAGCAGTTCTTC
NA,14,TRBJ2-3,NA,TRBV7-9,CASSLARDTDTQYF,TGTGCCAGCAGCTTAGCGCGGGACACAGATACGCAGTATTTT
NA,13,TRBJ1-2,NA,TRBV7-2,CASSYYTDYGYTF,TGTGCCAGCAGCTACTATACCGACTATGGCTACACCTTC
NA,15,TRBJ1-5,NA,TRBV9,CASSVGGQGSQPQHF,TGTGCCAGCAGCGTAGGAGGGCAGGGAAGCCAGCCCCAGCATTTT
NA,10,TRBJ1-2,NA,TRBV28,CASERNGYTF,TGTGCCAGCGAGAGGAATGGCTACACCTTC
NA,16,TRBJ1-3,NA,TRBV25-1,CASSERGPTSGNTIYF,TGTGCCAGCAGTGAACGGGGACCGACCTCTGGAAACACCATATATTTT
NA,15,TRBJ2-1,NA,TRBV7-9,CASSLGQGSYNEQFF,TGTGCCAGCAGCTTAGGGCAGGGGTCGTACAATGAGCAGTTCTTC
TRBD1,15,TRBJ1-5,NA,TRBV15,CATSRGQGGSQPQHF,TGTGCCACCAGCAGAGGACAGGGAGGTAGTCAGCCCCAGCATTTT